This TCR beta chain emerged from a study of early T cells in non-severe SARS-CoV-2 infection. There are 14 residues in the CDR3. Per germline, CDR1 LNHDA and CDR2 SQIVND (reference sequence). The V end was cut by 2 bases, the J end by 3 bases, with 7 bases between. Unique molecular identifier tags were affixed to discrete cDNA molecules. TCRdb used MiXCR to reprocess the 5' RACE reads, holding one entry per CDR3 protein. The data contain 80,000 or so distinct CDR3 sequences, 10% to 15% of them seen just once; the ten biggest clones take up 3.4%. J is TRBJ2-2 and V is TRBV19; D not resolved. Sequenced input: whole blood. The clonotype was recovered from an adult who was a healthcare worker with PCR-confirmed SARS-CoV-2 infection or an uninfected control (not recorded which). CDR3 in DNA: TGTGCCAGTAGTATATCGGGTCACACCGGGGAGCTGTTTTTT. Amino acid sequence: CASSISGHTGELFF.